The source of this T cell receptor beta chain is a study of patients with pleural tuberculosis (dated by TCRdb to the mid-2010s). This clonotype was counted at least ten times. This clone's antigen is unknown. Base-call qualities are not available, and no considerably larger clone is one nucleotide away. Sequencing used an Illumina Genome Analyzer IIx. Clones were called with MiXCR by TCRdb after fastp trimmed the public reads at Q25, and only in-frame beta chains were retained. CDR3 protein duplicates are merged, each entry listing the most common genes and DNA. Within this sample are around 30,000 distinct CDR3 sequences, with roughly 18% of them counted one time only. The ten largest clones take up roughly 3.4% of the sample. V is cut back by 3 bases and J by 7 bases, with 5 bases in the junction unmatched. There are 14 amino acids in the CDR3, from cysteine to phenylalanine inclusive. Only the CDR3 DNA stays, 42 bases, in frame from base 1.

This chain is built from TRBV12-3 or TRBV12-4 and TRBJ1-5, with TRBD1 identical over 8 junction bases. Material: peripheral blood. The TCR was taken from a human donor with pleural tuberculosis. The DNA sequence is given as TGTGCCAGCAGTTTCAGACAGGGGTCGCAGCCCCAGCATTTT. It translates as CASSFRQGSQPQHF.